The clone carrying this T cell receptor beta chain is medium-sized. This sample was included in a study of regulatory and conventional T cells in breast cancer. The CDR3 loop spans 15 amino acids. With V trimmed by 0 bases and J by 2 bases, 0 bases remained unmatched. Germline assignment: CDR1 PRHDT and CDR2 FYEKMQ (reference sequence). TCRdb independently ran MiXCR on the PCR reads; one entry per CDR3 protein. This table holds fewer than 20,000 distinct CDR3 sequences, around 30% found once. This TCR came from a female donor in good health. Sample: conventional T cells from blood. V gene TRBV13 combines with J gene TRBJ2-5, with 10 positions matching TRBD1. Written as DNA, the CDR3 is TGTGCCAGCAGCTTAGGGGGACAGGGGCAAGAGACCCAGTACTTC. This encodes CASSLGGQGQETQYF.